This TCR beta chain was captured by sequencing in a study of cytomegalovirus exposure and HLA in healthy donors. Study-wide points: It was 150 to 200 TCR beta chains that were listed as cytomegalovirus-associated. A few of the chains that were CMV-associated were confirmed in vitro to be specific for CMV antigens.

Produced via immunoSEQ multiplex PCR; TCRdb's table is partial and in-frame only. This repertoire shows about 130,000 clones, 89% found once; its top ten account for more than 1.5%. A remark on this clone: As yet, its antigen is unknown.

CDR3 length: 15 residues. Germline CDR1 MNHNY, CDR2 SVGAGI (reference sequence). Trimming took 6 bases from V and 3 from J, leaving 16 bases between them. The J gene is TRBJ2-3, the V gene TRBV6-6; no clear D gene. The TCR was taken from a woman in her late teens or twenties in good health and CMV-seronegative. Specimen: PBMCs. The CDR3 region has the DNA TGTGCCAGCAGAATCAATCCAGGAACGACAGATACGCAGTATTTT. Encoded protein: CASRINPGTTDTQYF.